Here is one T cell receptor (beta chain) with its context. This table comes from immunoSEQ multiplex PCR, and its TCRdb copy is limited to in-frame clones, with some not included. The sample contains about 38,000 clones, around four fifths of which appear only once. This specimen comes from a study of control samples from healthy donors and cancer patients. This CDR3 has 12 amino acids. Trimming left V 5 bases short and J 1 base short, with 5 bases between. What was sequenced was PBMCs. The chain carries TRBV12-3 or TRBV12-4 and TRBJ2-5; D not resolved. This TCR came from a woman aged 60-75 years with lung cancer. The CDR3 protein is CASSLLQETQYF. The CDR3 DNA sequence: TGTGCCAGCAGTCTCCTCCAAGAGACCCAGTACTTC.